This note documents a single T cell receptor beta chain sequence. Method: immunoSEQ multiplex PCR; TCRdb's copy keeps in-frame clones and lacks some. The repertoire consists of 380,000 or so clones, with 70% to 90% occurring once and the leading ten covering approximately 1.2%. These data come from a study of blood T cell repertoires in COVID-19. Study overall: Researchers got acute and convalescent COVID-19 samples from the United States, Italy and Spain.

The germline V gene encodes CDR1 LNHDA and CDR2 SQIVND (reference sequence). The CDR3 contains 15 residues. V lost 3 bases, J lost 1 base, and 12 bases lay in between. The TCR sequence derives from a man aged 35-49 years with acute or convalescent COVID-19. The rearrangement joins TRBV19 to TRBJ2-5; D is unclear. The specimen sequenced was peripheral blood. CDR3 sequence (DNA): TGTGCCAGTAGTATTTGGAGAGGTTCCCAAGAGACCCAGTACTTC. It translates to CASSIWRGSQETQYF.